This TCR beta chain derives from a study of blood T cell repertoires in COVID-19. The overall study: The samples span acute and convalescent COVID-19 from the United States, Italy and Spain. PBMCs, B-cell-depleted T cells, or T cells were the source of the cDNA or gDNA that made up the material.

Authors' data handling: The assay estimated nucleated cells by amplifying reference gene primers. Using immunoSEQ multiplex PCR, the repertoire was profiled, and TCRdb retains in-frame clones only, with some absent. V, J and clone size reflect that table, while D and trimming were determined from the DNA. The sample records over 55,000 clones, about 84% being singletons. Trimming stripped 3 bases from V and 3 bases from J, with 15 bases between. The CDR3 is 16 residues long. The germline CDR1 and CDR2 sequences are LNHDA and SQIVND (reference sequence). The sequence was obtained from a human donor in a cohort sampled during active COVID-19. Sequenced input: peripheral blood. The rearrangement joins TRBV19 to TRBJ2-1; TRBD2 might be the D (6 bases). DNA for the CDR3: TGTGCCAGTAGTATGGGGGGACGGGGATTCTACAATGAGCAGTTCTTC. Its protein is CASSMGGRGFYNEQFF.